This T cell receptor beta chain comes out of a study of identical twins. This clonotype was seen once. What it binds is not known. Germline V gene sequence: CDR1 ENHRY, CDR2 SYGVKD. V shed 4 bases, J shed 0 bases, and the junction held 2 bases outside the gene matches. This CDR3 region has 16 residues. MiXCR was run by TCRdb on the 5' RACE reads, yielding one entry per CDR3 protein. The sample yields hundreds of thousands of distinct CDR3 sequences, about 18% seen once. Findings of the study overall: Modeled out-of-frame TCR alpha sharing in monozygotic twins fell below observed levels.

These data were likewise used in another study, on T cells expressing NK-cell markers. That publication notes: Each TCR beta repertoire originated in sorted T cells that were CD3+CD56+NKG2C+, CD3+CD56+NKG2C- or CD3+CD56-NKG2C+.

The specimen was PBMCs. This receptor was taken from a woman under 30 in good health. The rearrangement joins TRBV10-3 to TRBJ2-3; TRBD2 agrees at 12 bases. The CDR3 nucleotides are TGTGCCATCAGTGCGGGGACTAGCGGGAGCACAGATACGCAGTATTTT. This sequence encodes CAISAGTSGSTDTQYF.